Listed here are 5 T cell receptor beta chains from one sample, sequenced in a study of early T cells in non-severe SARS-CoV-2 infection. A single record per CDR3 protein comes from TCRdb applying MiXCR to the 5' RACE reads. The sample shows some 110,000 distinct CDR3 sequences, about 15% of them seen only once. The sample consisted of whole blood. The receptors come from an adult who was a healthcare worker with PCR-confirmed SARS-CoV-2 infection or an uninfected control (not recorded which).

This clonotype was counted only a few times. This chain links TRBV5-5 with TRBJ2-1; D possibly uses TRBD1 or TRBD2 (5 bases each). The germline CDR1 and CDR2 sequences are SGHKS and YYEKEE (reference sequence). V lost 0 bases, J lost 8 bases, and 12 bases lay in between. This CDR3 is built from 14 residues. DNA for the CDR3: TGTGCCAGCAGCTTGGGGGCAGGGCGGGATGAGCAGTTCTTC. Its translation: CASSLGAGRDEQFF.

This clonotype was picked up a small number of times. The V gene is TRBV6-5, the J gene TRBJ2-3, with 7 positions matching TRBD1. V trimming: 5 bases; J trimming: 1 base; junction bases outside the gene matches: 3. Per the germline V gene, CDR1 is MNHEY and CDR2 is SVGAGI. This CDR3 contains 14 residues. CDR3 amino acids: CASSPTGGTDTQYF. For the CDR3, the DNA is TGTGCCAGCAGTCCAACAGGGGGCACAGATACGCAGTATTTT.

This clonotype was detected ten times or more. V usage is TRBV4-1 and J usage is TRBJ2-6; D possibly corresponds to TRBD1 (6 bases). Between the trimmed V and J ends, which lost 6 bases and 1 base, there was a span of 13 bases. Germline CDR1 is MGHRA and CDR2 is YSYEKL. This CDR3 region has 16 residues. The CDR3 is CASSPTQGSGANVLTF. CDR3 DNA sequence: TGCGCCAGCAGTCCGACTCAGGGGTCTGGGGCCAACGTCCTGACTTTC.

In its sample, this clonotype was seen a few times. The chain combines TRBV29-1 with TRBJ1-1; unclear D gene. Germline V CDR1 and CDR2: SQVTM, ANQGSEA. Trimming took 4 bases from V and 2 from J, leaving 2 bases between them. This CDR3 comprises 10 residues. The CDR3 sequence is CSVVNTEAFF. The CDR3 region has the DNA TGCAGCGTTGTAAACACTGAAGCTTTCTTT. Drawing the rest from reference TRBV29-1 and TRBJ1-1, the complete variable domain is SAVISQKPSRDICQRGTSLTIQCQVDSQVTMMFWYRQQPGQSLTLIATANQGSEATYESGFVIDKFPISRPNLTFSTLTVSNMSPEDSSIYLCSVVNTEAFFGQGTRLTVV.

This clonotype turned up a few times. V and J are TRBV10-3 and TRBJ2-1; 8 bases are a match to TRBD2. The germline CDR1 and CDR2 sequences are ENHRY and SYGVKD. V was pared by 3 bases and J by 6 bases, with 10 bases of the junction left unmatched. The CDR3 extends over 16 amino acids. Written as DNA, the CDR3 is TGTGCCATCAGTGATCGGACGGGGGGGCCCCCCAATGAGCAGTTCTTC. This encodes CAISDRTGGPPNEQFF.